This TCR beta chain was captured by sequencing in a study of control samples from healthy donors and cancer patients. Germline CDR1 reads MNHEY; CDR2 reads SVGAGI. The ends were cut back, 7 bases at V and 0 bases at J, with 8 bases in the middle. The CDR3 is 13 residues long. Clones were sequenced by immunoSEQ multiplex PCR, and TCRdb holds only the in-frame ones, with some missing. The sample holds roughly 100,000 clones; approximately 90% are singletons and the top ten take 0.85% to 1%. Sequences were obtained from blood. The chain employs TRBV6-5 and TRBJ2-3; D gene ambiguous. The receptor was derived from a woman younger than 45 in good health. This chain's CDR3 is CASKGISTDTQYF. CDR3 bases: TGTGCCAGCAAGGGCATTAGCACAGATACGCAGTATTTT.